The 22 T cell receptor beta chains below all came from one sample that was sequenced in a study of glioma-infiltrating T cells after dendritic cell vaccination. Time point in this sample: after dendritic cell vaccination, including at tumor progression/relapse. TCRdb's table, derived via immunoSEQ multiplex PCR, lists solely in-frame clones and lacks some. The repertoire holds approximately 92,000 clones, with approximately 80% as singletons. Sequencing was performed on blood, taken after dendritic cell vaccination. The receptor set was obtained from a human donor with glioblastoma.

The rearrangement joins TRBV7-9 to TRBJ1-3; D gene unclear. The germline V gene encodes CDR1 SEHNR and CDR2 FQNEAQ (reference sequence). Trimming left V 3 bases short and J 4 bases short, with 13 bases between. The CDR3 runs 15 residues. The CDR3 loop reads CASSFLLTAGNTIYF. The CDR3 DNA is TGTGCCAGCAGCTTCCTGCTGACTGCGGGAAACACCATATATTTT.

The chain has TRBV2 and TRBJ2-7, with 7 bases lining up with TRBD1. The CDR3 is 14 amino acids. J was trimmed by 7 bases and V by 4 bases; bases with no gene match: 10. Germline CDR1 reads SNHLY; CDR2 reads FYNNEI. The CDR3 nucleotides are TGTGCCAGCAGTGGACAGGGCAGGCTGGGGGAGCAGTACTTC. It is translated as CASSGQGRLGEQYF.

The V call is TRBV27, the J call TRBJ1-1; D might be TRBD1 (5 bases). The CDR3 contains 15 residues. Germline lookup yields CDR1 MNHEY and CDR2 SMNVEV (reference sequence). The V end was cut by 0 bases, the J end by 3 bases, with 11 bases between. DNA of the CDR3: TGTGCCAGCAGTTTATCGCCCACAGGAGACACTGAAGCTTTCTTT. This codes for CASSLSPTGDTEAFF.

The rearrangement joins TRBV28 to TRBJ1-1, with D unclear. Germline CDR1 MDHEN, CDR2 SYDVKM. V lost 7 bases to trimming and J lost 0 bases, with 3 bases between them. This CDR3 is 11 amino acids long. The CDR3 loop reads CASTVNTEAFF. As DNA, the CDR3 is TGTGCCAGCACCGTGAACACTGAAGCTTTCTTT. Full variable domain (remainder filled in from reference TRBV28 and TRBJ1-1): DVKVTQSSRYLVKRTGEKVFLECVQDMDHENMFWYRQDPGLGLRLIYFSYDVKMKEKGDIPEGYSVSREKKERFSLILESASTNQTSMYLCASTVNTEAFFGQGTRLTVV.

The CDR3 protein is CASSYEQGEQYF. CDR3 DNA: TGTGCCAGCAGTTATGAGCAGGGGGAGCAGTACTTC. This chain connects TRBV6-5 to TRBJ2-7; D might be TRBD1 (6 bases). Trimming cost V 3 bases and J 7 bases, with 10 bases left between them. The CDR3 loop spans 12 amino acids. Germline V gene data show CDR1 as MNHEY and CDR2 as SVGAGI.

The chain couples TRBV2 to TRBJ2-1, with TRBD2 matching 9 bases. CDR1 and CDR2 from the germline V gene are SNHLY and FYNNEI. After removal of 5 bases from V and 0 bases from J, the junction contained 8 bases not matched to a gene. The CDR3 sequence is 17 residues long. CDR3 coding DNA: TGTGCCAGCAGTCGTGGTAGCGGGAGTTTCTCCTACAATGAGCAGTTCTTC. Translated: CASSRGSGSFSYNEQFF.

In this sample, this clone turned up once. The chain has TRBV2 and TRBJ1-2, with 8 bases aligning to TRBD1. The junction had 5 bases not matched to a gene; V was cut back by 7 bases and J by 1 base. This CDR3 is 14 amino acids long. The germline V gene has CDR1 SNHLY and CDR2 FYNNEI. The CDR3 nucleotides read TGTGCCAGCACCCCGGACAGGGTTAACTATGGCTACACCTTC. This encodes CASTPDRVNYGYTF.

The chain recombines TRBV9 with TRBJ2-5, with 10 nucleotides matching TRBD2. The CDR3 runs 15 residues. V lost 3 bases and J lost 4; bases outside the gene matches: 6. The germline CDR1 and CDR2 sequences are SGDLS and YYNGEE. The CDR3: CASSGGASGGETQYF. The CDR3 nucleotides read TGTGCCAGCAGCGGGGGGGCTAGCGGGGGAGAGACCCAGTACTTC. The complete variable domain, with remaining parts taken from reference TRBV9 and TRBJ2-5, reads DSGVTQTPKHLITATGQRVTLRCSPRSGDLSVYWYQQSLDQGLQFLIQYYNGEERAKGNILERFSAQQFPDLHSELNLSSLELGDSALYFCASSGGASGGETQYFGPGTRLLVL.

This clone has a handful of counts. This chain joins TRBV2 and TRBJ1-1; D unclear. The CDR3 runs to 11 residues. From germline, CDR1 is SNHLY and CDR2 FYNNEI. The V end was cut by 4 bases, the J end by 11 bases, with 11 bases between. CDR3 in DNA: TGTGCCAGCAGTGTCTGGATGCGGGCTTTCTTT. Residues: CASSVWMRAFF.

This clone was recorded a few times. CDR3: CASRYGGQGAYEQYF. CDR3 coding DNA: TGTGCCAGCAGATACGGTGGGCAGGGGGCCTACGAGCAGTACTTC. The chain links TRBV6-1 to TRBJ2-7, with TRBD1 matching 7 bases. The V segment lost 6 bases and the J segment 2 bases; nucleotides outside the gene matches: 10. The germline V gene has CDR1 MNHNS and CDR2 SASEGT. This CDR3 contains 15 residues.

The CDR3 DNA sequence: TGTGCCAGCGGCTCTCCTAGGGGCTACAATGAGCAGTTCTTC. The encoded protein is CASGSPRGYNEQFF. V gene TRBV2 combines with J gene TRBJ2-1; D possibly corresponds to TRBD1 (5 bases). Germline V gives CDR1 SNHLY, CDR2 FYNNEI. Trimming removed 8 bases from V and 3 bases from J, with 14 bases in between. The CDR3 is made up of 14 amino acids.

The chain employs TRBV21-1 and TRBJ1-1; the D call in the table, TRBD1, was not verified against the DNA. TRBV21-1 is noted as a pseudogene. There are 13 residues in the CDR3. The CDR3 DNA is TGTGCCAGCAGCAACCTCAGGGGGACTGAAGCTTTCTTT. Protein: CASSNLRGTEAFF.

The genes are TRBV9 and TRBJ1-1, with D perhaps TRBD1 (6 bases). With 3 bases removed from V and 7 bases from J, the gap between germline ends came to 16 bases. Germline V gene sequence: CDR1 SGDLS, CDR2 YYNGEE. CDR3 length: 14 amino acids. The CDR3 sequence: CASSGPRGTGEAFF. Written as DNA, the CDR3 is TGTGCCAGCAGCGGGCCCAGGGGAACAGGTGAAGCTTTCTTT.

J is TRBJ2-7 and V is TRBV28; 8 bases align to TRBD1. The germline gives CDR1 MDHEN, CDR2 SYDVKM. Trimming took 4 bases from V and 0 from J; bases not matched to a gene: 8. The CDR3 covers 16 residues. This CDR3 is CASSSGTGWFSYEQYF. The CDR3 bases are TGTGCCAGCAGTTCCGGGACAGGATGGTTCTCCTACGAGCAGTACTTC.

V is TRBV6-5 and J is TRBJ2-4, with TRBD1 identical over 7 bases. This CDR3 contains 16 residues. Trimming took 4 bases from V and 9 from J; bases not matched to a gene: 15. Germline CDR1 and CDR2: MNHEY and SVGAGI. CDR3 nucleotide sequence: TGTGCCAGCAGTTCGGGAACGACAGGGAGCCAAAGCATTCAGTACTTC. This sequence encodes CASSSGTTGSQSIQYF.

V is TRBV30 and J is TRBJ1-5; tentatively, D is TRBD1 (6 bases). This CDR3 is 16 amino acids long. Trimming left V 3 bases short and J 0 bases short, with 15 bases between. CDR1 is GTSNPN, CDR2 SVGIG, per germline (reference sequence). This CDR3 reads CAWRQGGGYSNQPQHF. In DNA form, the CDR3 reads TGTGCCTGGAGACAAGGGGGGGGGTATAGCAATCAGCCCCAGCATTTT.

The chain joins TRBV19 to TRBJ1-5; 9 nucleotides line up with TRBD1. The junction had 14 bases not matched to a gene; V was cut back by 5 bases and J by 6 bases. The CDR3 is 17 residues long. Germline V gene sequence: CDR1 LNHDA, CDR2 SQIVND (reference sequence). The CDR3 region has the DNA TGTGCCAGTAGTCTATCCACCGGGACAGGGTTGGGTCAGCCCCAGCATTTT. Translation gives CASSLSTGTGLGQPQHF.

CDR3 sequence (DNA): TGTGCCAGCAGCTCACAGGGGACCCACTACGAGCAGTACTTC. This encodes CASSSQGTHYEQYF. V is TRBV6-5 and J is TRBJ2-7, with 7 bases fitting TRBD1. CDR1 MNHEY and CDR2 SVGAGI come from the germline V gene. V lost 6 bases and J lost 3; bases outside the gene matches: 8. This CDR3 comprises 14 residues.

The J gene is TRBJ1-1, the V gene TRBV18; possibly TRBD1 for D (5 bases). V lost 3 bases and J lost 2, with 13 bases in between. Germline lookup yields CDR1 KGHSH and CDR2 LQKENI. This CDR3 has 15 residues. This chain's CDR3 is CASSPSTGYNTEAFF. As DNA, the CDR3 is TGTGCCAGCTCACCGTCCACAGGATATAACACTGAAGCTTTCTTT.

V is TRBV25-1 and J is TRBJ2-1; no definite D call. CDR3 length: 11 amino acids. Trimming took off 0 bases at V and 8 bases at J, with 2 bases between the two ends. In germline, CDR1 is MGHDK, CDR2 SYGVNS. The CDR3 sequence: CASSEYDEQFF. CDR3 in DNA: TGTGCCAGCAGTGAATACGATGAGCAGTTCTTC.

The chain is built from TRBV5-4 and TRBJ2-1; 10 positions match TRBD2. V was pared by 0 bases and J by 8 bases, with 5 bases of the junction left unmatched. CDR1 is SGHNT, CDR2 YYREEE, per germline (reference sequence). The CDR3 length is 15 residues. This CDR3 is CASSLVAGGGDEQFF. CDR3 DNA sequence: TGTGCCAGCAGCTTGGTAGCGGGAGGTGGGGATGAGCAGTTCTTC.

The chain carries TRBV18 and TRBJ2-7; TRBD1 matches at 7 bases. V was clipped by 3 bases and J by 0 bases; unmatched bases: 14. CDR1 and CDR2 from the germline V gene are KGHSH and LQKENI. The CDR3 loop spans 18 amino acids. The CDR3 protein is CASSPLVADYRGSYEQYF. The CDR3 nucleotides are TGTGCCAGCTCACCGCTCGTGGCCGACTACAGGGGCTCCTACGAGCAGTACTTC.